What follows are 23 T cell receptor beta chains derived from one specimen sequenced in a study of T cells in narcolepsy. The protocol was immunoSEQ multiplex PCR, while the TCRdb copy is restricted to in-frame clones and leaves out a portion. The profile shows 32,000 or so clones, 60% to 80% of them singletons. Sequencing was done on a sample of memory (CD45RA-) CD4+ T cells from blood. The receptors shown here come from a human donor in good health.

DNA of the CDR3: TGTGCCAGCACCGCCAGCCGTTATAAGTCCTACGAGCAGTACTTC. It encodes CASTASRYKSYEQYF. V and J are TRBV5-5 and TRBJ2-7; D gene ambiguous. CDR3 size: 15 residues. The V gene lost 6 bases and the J gene lost 1 base, with 17 bases spanning the gap. Germline V lookup: CDR1 SGHKS, CDR2 YYEKEE (reference sequence).

The chain carries TRBV28 and TRBJ2-1; 10 nucleotides agree with TRBD2. Trimming cost V 8 bases and J 9 bases; bases outside gene matches: 10. The CDR3 is 14 residues long. CDR1 and CDR2 from the germline V gene are MDHEN and SYDVKM. The CDR3 DNA reads as TGTGCCAGCGAAGCGGGAGGGCGGCTCGGTGAGCAGTTCTTC. It yields the protein CASEAGGRLGEQFF.

The chain is built from TRBV11-2 and TRBJ2-7; 10 bases are shared with TRBD2. V was pared by 8 bases and J by 7 bases, with 11 bases of the junction left unmatched. The germline CDR1 and CDR2 sequences are SGHAT and FQNNGV. This CDR3 is 14 amino acids long. For the CDR3, the DNA is TGTGCCAGCCTACTTCTTAGCGGGAGGAATGAGCAGTACTTC. Protein sequence: CASLLLSGRNEQYF.

To note about this clone: This CDR3 fails to terminate in the conserved phenylalanine or tryptophan, so it likely reflects a read error. The chain uses TRBV11-2 and TRBJ2-7; possible D gene TRBD2, 5 bases. The CDR3 totals 14 residues. The V and J ends lost 1 base and 3 bases respectively, with 10 bases between them. Germline V lookup: CDR1 SGHAT, CDR2 FQNNGV. The chain's CDR3 is CASSLASTDYEQYL. CDR3 DNA: TGTGCCAGCAGCTTAGCTAGCACGGACTACGAGCAGTACCTC.

The J gene is TRBJ2-1, the V gene TRBV9, with 7 bases lining up with TRBD1. The CDR3 has 16 amino acids. The germline V gene has CDR1 SGDLS and CDR2 YYNGEE. The ends lost 1 base at V and 2 bases at J; junction bases unmatched: 6. CDR3 sequence: CASSVPTGAAYNEQFF. The CDR3 nucleotides are TGTGCCAGCAGCGTACCAACAGGGGCGGCCTACAATGAGCAGTTCTTC.

The gene calls are TRBV6-1 and TRBJ2-1; the D gene could be TRBD1 or TRBD2 (6 bases each). Germline CDR1 is MNHNS and CDR2 is SASEGT. The CDR3 loop spans 13 amino acids. The V end lost 6 bases, the J end lost 6 bases, and 12 bases lay between the germline ends. CDR3 sequence (DNA): TGTGCCAGCAGACAGGGAGGACTCAATGAGCAGTTCTTC. It encodes CASRQGGLNEQFF.

V gene TRBV5-1 combines with J gene TRBJ2-3; no firm D call. Germline V lookup: CDR1 SGHRS, CDR2 YFSETQ. This CDR3 spans 15 amino acids. The V end lost 0 bases, the J end lost 1 base, and 9 bases lay between the germline ends. DNA for the CDR3: TGCGCCAGCAGCTTGGATGGTCGGGGCACAGATACGCAGTATTTT. This codes for CASSLDGRGTDTQYF.

The chain has TRBV6-5 and TRBJ1-5; perhaps TRBD1 as D (5 bases). Trimming removed 6 bases at V and 1 base at J, with 13 bases between. CDR1 is MNHEY, CDR2 SVGAGI, per germline. This CDR3 spans 15 amino acids. The CDR3 sequence: CASSKGVESNQPQHF. CDR3 nucleotide sequence: TGTGCCAGCAGCAAAGGGGTAGAGAGCAATCAGCCCCAGCATTTT.

The chain employs TRBV5-6 and TRBJ1-1; D call uncertain. The V gene's germline CDR1 is SGHDT and CDR2 YYEEEE. V lost 4 bases and J 0 bases, leaving 7 bases between the germline ends. This CDR3 spans 13 amino acids. The CDR3 reads CASSSRMNTEAFF. The CDR3 coding sequence is TGTGCCAGCAGCAGTAGGATGAACACTGAAGCTTTCTTT. Based on the CDR3 plus reference TRBV5-6 and TRBJ1-1, the full variable domain is DAGVTQSPTHLIKTRGQQVTLRCSPKSGHDTVSWYQQALGQGPQFIFQYYEEEERQRGNFPDRFSGHQFPNYSSELNVNALLLGDSALYLCASSSRMNTEAFFGQGTRLTVV.

This chain uses TRBV6-5 with TRBJ2-1; 9 bases line up with TRBD1. CDR1 and CDR2 (germline): MNHEY, SVGAGI. V shed 3 bases, J shed 9 bases, and the junction held 9 bases outside the gene matches. The CDR3 has 15 residues. CDR3 residues: CASSYTGTGLSEQFF. CDR3 coding DNA: TGTGCCAGCAGTTATACCGGGACAGGGTTGAGTGAGCAGTTCTTC.

Of note for this clone: The junction and the germline gene differ at one end; a read error may be behind it. The chain has TRBV19 and TRBJ2-7; 13 bases are shared with TRBD2. Germline assignment: CDR1 LNHDA and CDR2 SQIVND (reference sequence). There are 15 residues in the CDR3. The DNA for the CDR3 is TGTGCCAGTAGTATTGGGACTAGCGGGACCTACGGGCAGTACTTC. As protein: CASSIGTSGTYGQYF.

The V and J genes are TRBV7-6 and TRBJ2-3; possibly TRBD2 for D (6 bases). Germline V gives CDR1 SGHVS, CDR2 FNYEAQ. Trimming pared 5 bases from V and 1 base from J, leaving 16 bases between. The length of the CDR3 is 16 residues. DNA of the CDR3: TGTGCCAGCAGCCGGAGTCCCCCGGGAGGCACAGATACGCAGTATTTT. It is translated as CASSRSPPGGTDTQYF.

The V gene is TRBV27, the J gene TRBJ1-2; a possible D gene is TRBD1 (6 bases). Trimming took off 5 bases at V and 7 bases at J, with 23 bases between the two ends. CDR3 size: 16 residues. Germline CDR1 and CDR2: MNHEY and SMNVEV (reference sequence). The CDR3 region has the DNA TGTGCCAGCAGTACCCTCGACAGTGCCGGGGGGCGTGGCTACACCTTC. The encoded protein is CASSTLDSAGGRGYTF.

Comments on this clone: Distinct nucleotide sequences in the sample also encode this CDR3. DNA for the CDR3: TGTGCCAGCTCTATCGGCGGGAGCTTCCAAAACATTCAGTACTTC. Amino acids: CASSIGGSFQNIQYF. The chain has TRBV2 and TRBJ2-4; 7 bases match TRBD2. The CDR3 spans 15 residues. The germline gives CDR1 SNHLY, CDR2 FYNNEI. J gave up 5 bases and V 8 bases, and 12 bases lay outside the gene matches. The full variable domain, with the rest looked up from reference TRBV2 and TRBJ2-4, is EPEVTQTPSHQVTQMGQEVILRCVPISNHLYFYWYRQILGQKVEFLVSFYNNEISEKSEIFDDQFSVERPDGSNFTLKIRSTKLEDSAMYFCASSIGGSFQNIQYFGAGTRLSVL.

The chain combines TRBV6-5 with TRBJ2-1; D gene unclear. Germline-derived CDR1 and CDR2 are MNHEY and SVGAGI. Trimming cost V 2 bases and J 2 bases, with 10 bases left between them. This CDR3 comprises 15 residues. CDR3 amino acids: CASSYTGTAYNEQFF. The CDR3 nucleotides are TGTGCCAGCAGTTACACCGGAACCGCCTACAATGAGCAGTTCTTC.

The V and J genes are TRBV30 and TRBJ1-5, with D possibly TRBD1 on 5 matching bases. Germline-derived CDR1 and CDR2 are GTSNPN and SVGIG (reference sequence). V lost 5 bases and J lost 0, with 17 bases in between. The CDR3 runs to 16 residues. CDR3 protein: CAWGTPTPHSNQPQHF. The DNA for the CDR3 is TGTGCCTGGGGGACTCCAACTCCTCATAGCAATCAGCCCCAGCATTTT.

The V and J genes are TRBV19 and TRBJ2-7, with 7 bases lining up with TRBD1. Germline assignment: CDR1 LNHDA and CDR2 SQIVND (reference sequence). The CDR3 length is 15 residues. V was clipped by 4 bases and J by 6 bases; unmatched bases: 12. The CDR3 reads CASSKPRGTDSEQYF. CDR3 DNA sequence: TGTGCCAGTAGTAAGCCTAGGGGGACAGACAGCGAGCAGTACTTC.

Turning to this clone: A far larger clone is a single base away, which makes a read error likely. Other nucleotide sequences in the sample specify the same CDR3. The chain links TRBV5-1 to TRBJ2-7, with a possible D match to TRBD2 (5 bases). The CDR3 runs 15 residues. The germline V gene has CDR1 SGHRS and CDR2 YFSETQ. The CDR3 reads CASSLDRLSSGEQYF. CDR3 DNA: TGCGCCAGCAGTTTGGATCGATTGAGCAGCGGCGAGCAGTACTTC.

This clone was recorded a few times. V gene TRBV6-1 combines with J gene TRBJ1-1; no reliable D call. V was trimmed by 7 bases and J by 0 bases, leaving 9 bases between them. The CDR3 runs to 13 residues. CDR1 is MNHNS and CDR2 is SASEGT in the germline V gene. Here the CDR3 reads CASTPGLNTEAFF. The CDR3 DNA reads as TGTGCCAGCACCCCAGGATTGAACACTGAAGCTTTCTTT.

The chain uses TRBV27 and TRBJ2-6; 8 nucleotides line up with TRBD1. Germline V gene lookup returns CDR1 MNHEY and CDR2 SMNVEV (reference sequence). The CDR3 length is 17 residues. Trimming took 5 bases from V and 2 from J; bases not matched to a gene: 8. DNA for the CDR3: TGTGCCAGCAGTGTGACAGGGGTCTTGACTGGGGCCAACGTCCTGACTTTC. This codes for CASSVTGVLTGANVLTF.

V gene TRBV5-5 combines with J gene TRBJ2-7; perhaps TRBD1 as D (6 bases). The germline V gene encodes CDR1 SGHKS and CDR2 YYEKEE (reference sequence). V was clipped by 4 bases and J by 7 bases, with 18 bases between them. This CDR3 comprises 14 residues. The CDR3 region has the DNA TGTGCCAGCAGCCGCTCGCAGGGGATAGGAGAGCAGTACTTC. It encodes CASSRSQGIGEQYF. The full variable domain, its missing parts supplied by reference TRBV5-5 and TRBJ2-7, is DAGVTQSPTHLIKTRGQQVTLRCSPISGHKSVSWYQQVLGQGPQFIFQYYEKEERGRGNFPDRFSARQFPNYSSELNVNALLLGDSALYLCASSRSQGIGEQYFGPGTRLTVT.

This clone was picked up a small number of times. The chain has TRBV6-1 and TRBJ2-7; D uncertain. Deletions cut 3 bases from V and 0 bases from J, with 12 bases between. The CDR3 is 15 amino acids. Germline V gene data show CDR1 as MNHNS and CDR2 as SASEGT. CDR3 amino acids: CASSDLPRISYEQYF. DNA of the CDR3: TGTGCCAGCAGTGATCTTCCCAGGATCTCCTACGAGCAGTACTTC.

The genes are TRBV7-2 and TRBJ1-5; D unclear. Germline lookup yields CDR1 SGHTA and CDR2 FQGNSA. The ends were cut back, 2 bases at V and 5 bases at J, with 13 bases in the middle. The CDR3 runs to 15 residues. The CDR3 DNA is TGTGCCAGCAGCTTATCCGGCAGGCCCGATCAGCCCCAGCATTTT. Translation: CASSLSGRPDQPQHF.